This T cell receptor (beta chain) stems from a study of molecular identifiers for immune sequencing clone quantification. Findings of the study overall: Clones with over 20 RNA copies captured over 98% of effector molecules but under 1% of naive ones.

Bulk TCR library preparation followed previously described methods with listed TCR primers. TCRdb reprocessed the PCR reads via MiXCR and lists one record per CDR3 protein. Among some 680,000 distinct CDR3 sequences listed, less than 30% were seen once. CDR3 length equals 15 residues. The V end was cut by 6 bases, the J end by 5 bases, with 19 bases between. Sorted cell numbers of roughly 20,000 to 1,100,000, with 10%, 30% or 50% RNA, served as input for naive CD8 libraries. The authors sorted naive CD8 T cells as CD8+CD4-CCR7+CD45RA+. As to this clonotype: Antigen: not known.

Sequenced sample: naive CD8+ T cells from blood, with Jurkat cell RNA spiked in. Stated subset: FACS-sorted CD8+CD4-CCR7+CD45RA+ naive T cells. V and J are TRBV12-3 or TRBV12-4 and TRBJ2-5, with D tentatively TRBD1 (6 bases). This sequence was found in a human donor in good health. Some libraries in this study had Jurkat cell RNA spiked in. As DNA, the CDR3 is TGTGCCAGCAGCTATGGGGCAGGGGCTTGGGAGACCCAGTACTTC. This encodes CASSYGAGAWETQYF.